This TCR beta chain derives from a study of blood T cell repertoires in COVID-19. Study in general: Italy, Spain and the United States were the sources of the convalescent and acute COVID-19 samples. T cells, B-cell-depleted T cells, or PBMCs supplied cDNA or gDNA.

The CDR3 has 17 residues. Germline V lookup: CDR1 MGHRA, CDR2 YSYEKL. The V and J ends lost 4 bases and 0 bases, in that order; junction bases with no gene match: 12. Some clones are missing from TCRdb's copy, which holds only in-frame ones; the method was immunoSEQ multiplex PCR. This sample yields over 300,000 clones, of which 85% to 90% are seen a single time; roughly 6.8% belongs to the top ten. This receptor was obtained from a man younger than 35 with active or convalescent COVID-19. The gene calls are TRBV4-1 and TRBJ2-7; TRBD1 matches at 7 bases. What was sequenced was peripheral blood. CDR3 region: CASSPARQGRISYEQYF. CDR3 in DNA: TGCGCCAGCAGCCCAGCCCGACAGGGCCGAATCTCCTACGAGCAGTACTTC.